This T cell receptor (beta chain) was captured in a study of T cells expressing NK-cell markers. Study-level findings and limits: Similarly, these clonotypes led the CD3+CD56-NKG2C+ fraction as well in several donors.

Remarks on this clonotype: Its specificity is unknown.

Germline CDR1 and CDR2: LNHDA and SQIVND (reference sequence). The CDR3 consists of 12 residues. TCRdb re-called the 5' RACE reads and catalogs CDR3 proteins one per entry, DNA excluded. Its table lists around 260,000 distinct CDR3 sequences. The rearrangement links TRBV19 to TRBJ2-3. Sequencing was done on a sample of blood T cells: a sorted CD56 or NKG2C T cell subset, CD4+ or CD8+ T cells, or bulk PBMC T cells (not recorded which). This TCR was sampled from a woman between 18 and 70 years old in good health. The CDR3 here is CASSGLTDTQYF.